The 23 T cell receptor beta chains below all came from one sample that was sequenced in a study of radiotherapy plus CTLA-4 blockade in lung cancer. TCRdb's table, derived via immunoSEQ multiplex PCR, lists solely in-frame clones and lacks some. The table has over 75,000 clones, about 80% seen once; the top ten hold over 0.75%. The sequencing here drew on peripheral blood, taken from a patient treated with radiotherapy plus ipilimumab. The origin of the receptors is a human donor with non-small cell lung cancer who had stable disease on radiotherapy plus ipilimumab.

This rearrangement joins TRBV19 to TRBJ2-1; 9 bases align to TRBD1. Looked up from germline, CDR1 is LNHDA and CDR2 is SQIVND (reference sequence). The CDR3 covers 14 residues. Unmatched junction bases numbered 10, after V lost 10 bases and J lost 6 bases. CDR3 amino acids: CATTPPGQGNEQFF. DNA of the CDR3: TGTGCCACCACCCCTCCGGGACAGGGCAATGAGCAGTTCTTC. Full variable domain (rest looked up from reference TRBV19 and TRBJ2-1): DGGITQSPKYLFRKEGQNVTLSCEQNLNHDAMYWYRQDPGQGLRLIYYSQIVNDFQKGDIAEGYSVSREKKESFPLTVTSAQKNPTAFYLCATTPPGQGNEQFFGPGTRLTVL.

This clone has more than one count but fewer than ten. The chain is built from TRBV10-2 and TRBJ2-5, with TRBD2 identical over 13 bases. The V and J ends lost 6 bases and 7 bases, in that order; junction bases with no gene match: 8. Germline V CDR1 and CDR2: WSHSY, SAAADI. The CDR3 length is 15 residues. CDR3 DNA sequence: TGCGCCAGCAGGAGTGGGACTAGCGGGGTGGGGACCCAGTACTTC. It is translated as CASRSGTSGVGTQYF.

The V gene is TRBV25-1, the J gene TRBJ2-1; a possible D gene is TRBD2 (7 bases). In germline, CDR1 is MGHDK, CDR2 SYGVNS. The V end lost 5 bases, the J end lost 10 bases, and 18 bases lay between the germline ends. The CDR3 runs 14 residues. CDR3 in DNA: TGTGCCAGCAGTTTGGGGGGGGCGGACTTGGAGCAGTTCTTC. This encodes CASSLGGADLEQFF.

V usage is TRBV6-1 and J usage is TRBJ2-7, with 10 bases lining up with TRBD2. The CDR3 spans 15 residues. Germline values: CDR1 MNHNS, CDR2 SASEGT. V lost 7 bases, J lost 0 bases, and 6 bases stayed unmatched. CDR3 sequence: CASIQREGSSYEQYF. In DNA form, the CDR3 reads TGTGCCAGCATCCAGCGGGAGGGGTCCTCCTACGAGCAGTACTTC.

The rearrangement joins TRBV9 to TRBJ2-1, with D perhaps matching TRBD1 (6 bases). Germline assignment: CDR1 SGDLS and CDR2 YYNGEE. This CDR3 contains 14 residues. Trimming cost V 0 bases and J 7 bases, with 11 bases left between them. The CDR3 spells CASSVGVRGNEQFF. The CDR3 DNA follows: TGTGCCAGCAGCGTAGGTGTCAGGGGTAATGAGCAGTTCTTC.

The V call is TRBV2, the J call TRBJ2-3; tentative D call: TRBD1 (5 bases). V dropped 9 bases and J dropped 6 bases, with 22 bases sitting between them. Germline CDR1 and CDR2: SNHLY and FYNNEI. The CDR3 is made up of 15 amino acids. CDR3 coding DNA: TGTGCCAGTTACAGAAAGGGGCATACCAGCGATACGCAGTATTTT. Translated: CASYRKGHTSDTQYF. Complete variable domain (other parts from reference TRBV2 and TRBJ2-3): EPEVTQTPSHQVTQMGQEVILRCVPISNHLYFYWYRQILGQKVEFLVSFYNNEISEKSEIFDDQFSVERPDGSNFTLKIRSTKLEDSAMYFCASYRKGHTSDTQYFGPGTRLTVL.

The rearrangement uses TRBV11-2 and TRBJ2-1, with TRBD2 matching over 11 bases. The V gene end was trimmed by 3 bases and the J gene end by 10 bases; junction bases not matched to a gene: 8. CDR3 size: 15 residues. From germline, CDR1 is SGHAT and CDR2 FQNNGV. The CDR3 DNA follows: TGTGCCAGCAGCTTGCTAGCGGGAGGACCCCCCGAGCAGTTCTTC. This sequence encodes CASSLLAGGPPEQFF.

This chain connects TRBV28 to TRBJ1-5; TRBD1 might be the D (5 bases). The CDR3 has 18 amino acids. With 1 base removed from V and 6 bases from J, the gap between germline ends came to 22 bases. Germline V lookup: CDR1 MDHEN, CDR2 SYDVKM. As DNA, the CDR3 is TGTGCCAGCAGTTTATTGCCCAGGGCTCTTCAGTTAGGTCAGCCCCAGCATTTT. Its translation: CASSLLPRALQLGQPQHF.

The chain links TRBV2 to TRBJ2-1; 8 bases line up with TRBD1. Trimming at V came to 6 bases and at J to 0 bases, leaving 7 bases not matched to a gene. CDR3 length: 16 amino acids. CDR1 is SNHLY and CDR2 is FYNNEI in the germline V gene. DNA for the CDR3: TGTGCCAGCAGCTCCAGGGGGCTTAGCTCCTACAATGAGCAGTTCTTC. This encodes CASSSRGLSSYNEQFF.

The chain links TRBV20-1 to TRBJ1-1; D is perhaps TRBD1 (5 bases). Trimming took 6 bases from V and 4 from J, leaving 9 bases between them. Germline V gene lookup returns CDR1 DFQATT and CDR2 SNEGSKA (reference sequence). This CDR3 comprises 11 residues. The CDR3 DNA follows: TGCAGTGCCCACAGGATCACTGAAGCTTTCTTT. It yields the protein CSAHRITEAFF.

The chain recombines TRBV6-1 with TRBJ1-1; TRBD1 aligns across 7 bases. Germline V gene sequence: CDR1 MNHNS, CDR2 SASEGT. V was pared by 4 bases and J by 8 bases, with 13 bases of the junction left unmatched. This CDR3 has 15 amino acids. The CDR3 sequence: CASSAPEGGRLEAFF. DNA for the CDR3: TGTGCCAGCAGTGCTCCGGAAGGGGGCCGTCTAGAAGCTTTCTTT.

The genes are TRBV30 and TRBJ2-1; D ambiguous. The CDR3 is 15 amino acids. The ends were cut back, 2 bases at V and 7 bases at J, with 18 bases in the middle. Germline lookup yields CDR1 GTSNPN and CDR2 SVGIG (reference sequence). The CDR3, as DNA: TGTGCCTGGAGTTTCTTGCGTGGCGTGCGGAATGAGCAGTTCTTC. Translated: CAWSFLRGVRNEQFF.

The genes are TRBV27 and TRBJ2-2; D gene unclear. V dropped 1 base and J dropped 0 bases, with 6 bases sitting between them. This CDR3 has 15 residues. CDR1 is MNHEY and CDR2 is SMNVEV in the germline V gene (reference sequence). The chain's CDR3 is CASSLLSPNTGELFF. DNA for the CDR3: TGTGCCAGCAGTTTATTAAGCCCGAACACCGGGGAGCTGTTTTTT.

This chain joins TRBV7-9 and TRBJ1-2; the D is unclear. This CDR3 comprises 14 residues. Germline CDR1 is SEHNR and CDR2 is FQNEAQ (reference sequence). V was trimmed by 1 base and J by 5 bases, leaving 11 bases between them. This CDR3 is CASSLDAGLYGYTF. The CDR3 DNA reads as TGTGCCAGCAGCTTAGATGCTGGGTTGTATGGCTACACCTTC.

The CDR3 loop reads CASSLVVWSEYGYTF. CDR3 nucleotide sequence: TGTGCCAGCAGCTTAGTCGTGTGGTCCGAATATGGCTACACCTTC. The gene calls are TRBV7-2 and TRBJ1-2; no firm D call. Deletions cut 1 base from V and 5 bases from J, with 14 bases between. Per germline, CDR1 SGHTA and CDR2 FQGNSA. CDR3 length equals 15 residues.

The table lists this clone with a few counts. V and J are TRBV7-9 and TRBJ2-4; unclear D gene. V was trimmed by 10 bases and J by 4 bases, leaving 11 bases between them. This CDR3 region has 12 residues. CDR1 SEHNR and CDR2 FQNEAQ come from the germline V gene (reference sequence). CDR3 region: CATYNKKNIQYF. The DNA for the CDR3 is TGTGCCACCTATAATAAGAAAAACATTCAGTACTTC.

In DNA, the CDR3 is TGTGCCAGTAGTTTAATCTCCTACGAGCAGTACTTC. Translation: CASSLISYEQYF. The chain recombines TRBV19 with TRBJ2-7; D unclear. CDR3 size: 12 residues. CDR1 LNHDA and CDR2 SQIVND come from the germline V gene (reference sequence). V was cut by 5 bases and J by 0 bases, with 5 bases left in between.

This clone turned up a few times. The chain joins TRBV6-6 to TRBJ2-5; no clear D. Germline CDR1 is MNHNY and CDR2 is SVGAGI (reference sequence). The germline V and J ends were trimmed by 8 bases and 2 bases, with 6 bases remaining between them. This CDR3 is built from 11 residues. CDR3 amino acids: CASGMQETQYF. CDR3 nucleotide sequence: TGTGCCAGCGGAATGCAAGAGACCCAGTACTTC.

The CDR3 is CASSPPGARWETQYF. The CDR3 bases are TGTGCCAGCAGCCCCCCCGGGGCCCGATGGGAGACCCAGTACTTC. V usage is TRBV7-8 and J usage is TRBJ2-5; D possibly matches TRBD1 or TRBD2 (5 bases each). Between the trimmed V and J ends, which lost 5 bases and 5 bases, there was a span of 18 bases. Germline CDR1 and CDR2: SGHVS and FQNEAQ. The CDR3 contains 15 residues.

The chain combines TRBV29-1 with TRBJ2-7, with a weak D call TRBD1 (5 bases). The germline V gene encodes CDR1 SQVTM and CDR2 ANQGSEA. The V end was cut by 2 bases, the J end by 2 bases, with 10 bases between. The CDR3 sequence is 13 residues long. In DNA, the CDR3 is TGCAGCGTTGAACCCAGGGCCCCCTACGAGCAGTACTTC. Translating gives CSVEPRAPYEQYF.

The chain combines TRBV11-2 with TRBJ2-1, with TRBD1 as a possible D gene (5 bases). V gave up 1 base and J gave up 2 bases, with 9 bases separating them. CDR1 and CDR2 (germline): SGHAT, FQNNGV. CDR3 length: 15 amino acids. The CDR3 is CASSLGTLPYNEQFF. DNA for the CDR3: TGTGCCAGCAGCTTAGGGACACTACCCTACAATGAGCAGTTCTTC.

The J gene is TRBJ2-7, the V gene TRBV7-9; the match to TRBD1 covers 8 bases. The CDR3 length is 14 residues. Germline V gene data show CDR1 as SEHNR and CDR2 as FQNEAQ (reference sequence). Germline trimming cut 5 bases from V and 3 bases from J; bases unmatched to any gene: 6. The chain's CDR3 is CASSPWDRSYEQYF. DNA of the CDR3: TGTGCCAGCAGCCCCTGGGACAGGAGCTACGAGCAGTACTTC.

The chain uses TRBV28 and TRBJ1-1; TRBD1 matches 8 bases. This CDR3 spans 15 amino acids. V trimming: 6 bases; J trimming: 1 base; junction bases outside the gene matches: 7. Germline CDR1 is MDHEN and CDR2 is SYDVKM. This CDR3 reads CASSPRQGQNTEAFF. The DNA of the CDR3 is TGTGCCAGCAGCCCTAGACAGGGGCAGAACACTGAAGCTTTCTTT.